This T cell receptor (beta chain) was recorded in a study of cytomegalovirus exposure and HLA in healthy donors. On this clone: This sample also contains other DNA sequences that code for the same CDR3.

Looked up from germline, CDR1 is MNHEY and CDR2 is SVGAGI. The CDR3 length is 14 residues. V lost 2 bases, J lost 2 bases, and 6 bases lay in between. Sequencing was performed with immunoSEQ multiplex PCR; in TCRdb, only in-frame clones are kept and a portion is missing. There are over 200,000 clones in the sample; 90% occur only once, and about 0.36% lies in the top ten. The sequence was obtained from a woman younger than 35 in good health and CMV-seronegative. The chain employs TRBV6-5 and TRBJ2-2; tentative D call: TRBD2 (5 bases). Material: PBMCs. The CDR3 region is CASSYGLNTGELFF. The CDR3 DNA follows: TGTGCCAGCAGTTACGGACTTAACACCGGGGAGCTGTTTTTT.